The entry below gives a single T cell receptor beta chain sequence along with its context. This sample was included in a study of shared clonotypes between healthy human individuals. The J segment lost 7 bases and the V segment lost 5 bases, leaving 7 bases of the junction unmatched. This CDR3 has 14 residues. The V gene's germline CDR1 is MNHEY and CDR2 SMNVEV (reference sequence). Some clones are missing from TCRdb's copy, which holds only in-frame ones; the method was immunoSEQ multiplex PCR. In the table there are about 680,000 clones, about 91% of which are singletons. Naive CD8 cells lacked CD45RO, underwent positive selection for CCR7 and left out terminally differentiated effector memory CD45RA+ cells.

The sequenced sample was naive CD8+ T cells sorted from blood. The rearrangement uses TRBV27 and TRBJ2-3, with TRBD2 matching over 9 bases. The TCR sequence derives from a man aged 25-40 years in good health. The CDR3 DNA reads as TGTGCCAGCAGTGGGAGACTAGCGGAGAATACGCAGTATTTT. It is translated as CASSGRLAENTQYF.